This T cell receptor beta chain was identified in a study of T cells expressing NK-cell markers (dated by TCRdb to 2020 to 2021). Regarding the complete study: Three sorted T-cell subsets (CD3+CD56+NKG2C+, CD3+CD56+NKG2C- and CD3+CD56-NKG2C+) from roughly 8 donors had their TCR beta-chain repertoires profiled. Seven of the eight sequenced donors were HCMV-seropositive and one was HCMV-seronegative. The study sequenced eight donors, all healthy volunteers chosen at random: three men and five women. Sequencing of the libraries produced 2 x 150 bp reads on Illumina HiSeq 2000/2500, MiSeq or NextSeq. The research as a whole found: In several donors, the dominant CD3+CD56+NKG2C+ clonotypes were found to rank among the top 10 CD8+ clonotypes and to make up about 1.0-7.5% of CD8+ T cells. Those dominant clonotypes were again the most abundant among CD3+CD56-NKG2C+ cells in a handful of donors, at about 28.3-60.1%. Whether the expanded NKG2C-expressing T cell clones were specific for HCMV antigens was left unclear.

Details on this clonotype: Its antigen is not yet known.

HCMV serostatus was determined by detecting HCMV-specific IgG in serum with a commercial ELISA kit. Peripheral blood mononuclear cells were isolated from blood by Ficoll density gradient centrifugation. Its CDR3 holds 15 amino acids, cysteine through phenylalanine. The entry carries no DNA sequence. CDR1 SQVTM and CDR2 ANQGSEA were looked up in the germline V gene. The reads were generated on an Illumina HiSeq 2000. TCR beta cDNA libraries were made by 5'RACE template switching that added a universal primer site and unique molecular identifiers. cDNA synthesis was primed from the TCR beta constant segment, followed by two successive PCR amplification steps. Concerning the study's data processing: Reads were demultiplexed and grouped by UMI with MIGEC, and clonotypes were assembled and quantified with MiTCR. Only TCR cDNA sequences supported by at least two reads were kept to exclude erroneous sequences. The tcR package was used for downstream repertoire analysis, with clonotypes matched between fractions based on CDR3 nucleotide sequence plus V segment. VDJmatch was used to annotate antigen specificity against VDJdb, with one amino acid substitution in CDR3 permitted. TCRdb reprocessed the reads, and each CDR3 protein sequence is entered once, without DNA. TCRdb's processing, not the study's, gives the V and J calls here. The table kept for this sample lists about 390,000 distinct CDR3 sequences. Around 10% of the sample rests with the top ten.

Here the chain combines TRBV29-1 and TRBJ2-2; the TRBD2 assignment by TCRdb is unverifiable without DNA. This TCR came from a woman aged 50 to 65 in good health. Donor details come from another sample of the same person, matched by shared clones. What was sequenced was blood T cells: a sorted CD56 or NKG2C T cell subset, CD4+ or CD8+ T cells, or bulk PBMC T cells (not recorded which). The CDR3 amino acid sequence is: CSARRGLTYTGELFF.